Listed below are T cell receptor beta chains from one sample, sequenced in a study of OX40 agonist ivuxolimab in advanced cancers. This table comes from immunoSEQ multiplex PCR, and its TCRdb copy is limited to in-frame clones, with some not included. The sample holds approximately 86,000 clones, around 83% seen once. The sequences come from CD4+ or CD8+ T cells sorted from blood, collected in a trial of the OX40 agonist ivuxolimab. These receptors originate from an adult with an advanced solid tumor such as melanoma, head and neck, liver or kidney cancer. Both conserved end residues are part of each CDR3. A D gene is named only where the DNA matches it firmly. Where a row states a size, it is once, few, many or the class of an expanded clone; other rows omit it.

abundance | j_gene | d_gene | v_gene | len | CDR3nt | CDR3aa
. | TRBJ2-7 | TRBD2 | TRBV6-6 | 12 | TGTGCCAGCAGTTCTCAGCGGGGCGAGCAGTACTTC | CASSSQRGEQYF
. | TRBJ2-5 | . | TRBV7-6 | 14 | TGTGCCAGCAGCTTATCGGGGGCAGGGGAGACCCAGTACTTC | CASSLSGAGETQYF
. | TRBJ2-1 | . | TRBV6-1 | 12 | TGTGCCAGCATCCGACTGGGCAATGAGCAGTTCTTC | CASIRLGNEQFF
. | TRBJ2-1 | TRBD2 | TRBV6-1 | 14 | TGTGCCAGCAGCGGGAGGGACGGGTCAAGTGAGCAGTTCTTC | CASSGRDGSSEQFF
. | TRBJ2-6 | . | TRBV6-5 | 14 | TGTGCCAGCAGTCACGAGGGTGGGGCCAACGTCCTGACTTTC | CASSHEGGANVLTF
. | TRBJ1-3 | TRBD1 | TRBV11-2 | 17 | TGTGCCAGCAGCCCCCCGCCCGGGACAGTCCTTGAGTTGACCATATATTTT | CASSPPPGTVLELTIYF
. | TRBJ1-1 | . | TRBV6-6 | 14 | TGTGCCAGCAGTTACTCGACTGGGGCCACTGAAGCTTTCTTT | CASSYSTGATEAFF
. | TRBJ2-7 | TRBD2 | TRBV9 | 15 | TGTGCCAGCAGCGTAGGGCGGGGGGGCCTCTACGAGCAGTACTTC | CASSVGRGGLYEQYF
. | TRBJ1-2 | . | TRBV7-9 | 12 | TGTGCCAGCAGCTTAGGGCGAAACGGCTACACCTTC | CASSLGRNGYTF
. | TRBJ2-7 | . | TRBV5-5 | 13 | TGTGCCAGCAGCTTGGGGGTATCCTACGAGCAGTACTTC | CASSLGVSYEQYF
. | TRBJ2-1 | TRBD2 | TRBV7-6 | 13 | TGTGCCAGCAGCTTAGGGGGGGGATTTGAGCAGTTCTTC | CASSLGGGFEQFF
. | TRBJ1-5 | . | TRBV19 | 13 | TGTGCCAGTAGTACCCCCGGGGATCAGCCCCAGCATTTT | CASSTPGDQPQHF
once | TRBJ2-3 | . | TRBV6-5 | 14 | TGTGCCAGCAGTTACTCCCAGAGGACAGATACGCAGTATTTT | CASSYSQRTDTQYF
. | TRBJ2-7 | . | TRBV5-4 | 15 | TGTGCCAGCAGCTTTCGGAGCGGGCCCTCCTACGAGCAGTACTTC | CASSFRSGPSYEQYF
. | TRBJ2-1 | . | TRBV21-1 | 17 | TGTGCCAGCAGCAAAGCGCAGGGGGGACATGACTACAATGAGCAGTTCTTC | CASSKAQGGHDYNEQFF
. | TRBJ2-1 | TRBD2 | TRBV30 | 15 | TGTGCCTGGATGTCGGGACTAGCATCCTACAATGAGCAGTTCTTC | CAWMSGLASYNEQFF
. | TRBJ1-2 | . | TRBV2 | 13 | TGTGCCAGCACTTTCCGTGAACAGTACGGCTACACCTTC | CASTFREQYGYTF
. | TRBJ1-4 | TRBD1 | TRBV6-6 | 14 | TGTGCCAGCAGTGACAGGGAAACTAATGAAAAACTGTTTTTT | CASSDRETNEKLFF
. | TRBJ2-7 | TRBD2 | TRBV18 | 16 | TGTGCCAGCTCACCTCCGGGGGGGCTATTAATCTACGAGCAGTACTTC | CASSPPGGLLIYEQYF
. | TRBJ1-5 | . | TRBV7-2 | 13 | TGTGCCAGCAGCCCACGTCAGCGAGAGCCCCAGCATTTT | CASSPRQREPQHF
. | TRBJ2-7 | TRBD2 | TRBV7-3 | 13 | TGTGCCAGCAGGTCTAGCGGGAGAAGCGAGCAGTACTTC | CASRSSGRSEQYF
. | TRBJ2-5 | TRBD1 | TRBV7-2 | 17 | TGTGCCAGCAGCTCCCGGGGTGGTTTACAGGGGAAAGAGACCCAGTACTTC | CASSSRGGLQGKETQYF
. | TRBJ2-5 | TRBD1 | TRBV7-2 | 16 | TGTGCCAGCAGCTTAGTACAGGGGATGTCCACAGAGACCCAGTACTTC | CASSLVQGMSTETQYF
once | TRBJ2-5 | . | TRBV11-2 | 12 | TGTGCCAGCAGCCCAGGTGGGAAGACCCAGTACTTC | CASSPGGKTQYF
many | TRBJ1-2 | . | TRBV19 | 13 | TGTGCCAGTAGTATAACAGGGAACTATGGCTACACCTTC | CASSITGNYGYTF
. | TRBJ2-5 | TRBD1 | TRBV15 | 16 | TGTGCCACCAGCAGAGACCCGACAGGGAACCAAGAGACCCAGTACTTC | CATSRDPTGNQETQYF
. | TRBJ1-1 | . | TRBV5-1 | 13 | TGCGCCAGCCGATTGGGGGTCACGGAGGGCTCTTTCTTT | CASRLGVTEGSFF
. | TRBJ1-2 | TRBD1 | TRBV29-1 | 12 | TGCAGCGTGTCCCAGGGGGTTTATGGCTACACCTTC | CSVSQGVYGYTF
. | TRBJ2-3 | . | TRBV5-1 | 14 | TGCGCCAGCAGCTTGTCGGGCGCCCCAGATACGCAGTATTTT | CASSLSGAPDTQYF
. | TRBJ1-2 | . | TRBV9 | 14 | TGTGCCAGCAGCGTAGATACAGAGAACTATGGCTACACCTTC | CASSVDTENYGYTF
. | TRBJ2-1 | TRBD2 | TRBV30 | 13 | TGTGCCTGGAGTGGACTAGCGGGGAATGAGCAGTTCTTC | CAWSGLAGNEQFF
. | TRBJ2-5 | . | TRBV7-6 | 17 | TGTGCCAGCAGCTTCGGGGTCCGGACCCATGGGACGGAGACCCAGTACTTC | CASSFGVRTHGTETQYF
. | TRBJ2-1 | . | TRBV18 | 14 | TGTGCCAGCTCACCGGACTACTCCTACAATGAGCAGTTCTTC | CASSPDYSYNEQFF
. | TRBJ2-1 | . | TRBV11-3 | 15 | TGTGCCAGCAGCCCCGGTGGGGGCTCCTACAATGAGCAGTTCTTC | CASSPGGGSYNEQFF
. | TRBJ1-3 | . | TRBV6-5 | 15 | TGTGCCAGCAGCCTGACGCCGAGCTCTGGAAACACCATATATTTT | CASSLTPSSGNTIYF
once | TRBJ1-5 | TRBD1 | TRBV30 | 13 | TGTGCCTGGAGTCCACGGACAGGGCAGCCCCAGCATTTT | CAWSPRTGQPQHF
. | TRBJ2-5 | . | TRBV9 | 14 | TGTGCCAGCAGCGTAGGGGTAGCCCAAGAGACCCAGTACTTC | CASSVGVAQETQYF
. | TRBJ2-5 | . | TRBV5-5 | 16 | TGTGCCAGCAGCGTAATACCCGTGGGGAGGCAAGAGACCCAGTACTTC | CASSVIPVGRQETQYF
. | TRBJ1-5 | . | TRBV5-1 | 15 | TGCGCCAGCAGCCCGGAGGGGCTGCCTCGGCAGCCCCAGCATTTT | CASSPEGLPRQPQHF
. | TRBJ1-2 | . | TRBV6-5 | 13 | TGTGCCAGCAGCCCCCGGGCCCTAATCCCTAGTACCTTC | CASSPRALIPSTF
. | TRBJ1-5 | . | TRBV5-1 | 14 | TGCGCCAGCAGCTTCGGCGACGGCAATCAGCCCCAGCATTTT | CASSFGDGNQPQHF
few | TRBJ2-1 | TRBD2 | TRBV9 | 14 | TGTGCCAGCAGCGCGGGACTAGCTGGGAATGAGCAGTTCTTC | CASSAGLAGNEQFF
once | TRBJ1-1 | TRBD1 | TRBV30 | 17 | TGTGCCTGGAGCCCAGGGGGCCTGCACCTTTTGAACACTGAAGCTTTCTTT | CAWSPGGLHLLNTEAFF
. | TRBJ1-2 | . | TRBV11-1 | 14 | TGTGCCAGCAGCTTCGGGGTGCGACCTTATGGCTACACCTTC | CASSFGVRPYGYTF
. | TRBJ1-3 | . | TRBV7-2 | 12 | TGTGCCAGCAGCTTCGTAGGAAACACCATATATTTT | CASSFVGNTIYF
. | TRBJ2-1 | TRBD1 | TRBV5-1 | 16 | TGCGCCAGCAGGGCCGGGACAGGGGGTTATCTGAATGAGCAGTTCTTC | CASRAGTGGYLNEQFF
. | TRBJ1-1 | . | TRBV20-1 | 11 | TGCAGTGCTAGAGGACCGGGGCAAGCTTTCTTT | CSARGPGQAFF
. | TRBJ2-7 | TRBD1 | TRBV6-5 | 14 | TGTGCCAGCAGTTACGGGTCAGGGGGCTACGAGCAGTACTTC | CASSYGSGGYEQYF
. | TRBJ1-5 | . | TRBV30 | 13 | TGTGCCTGGAGTGTAGTAGGGTATCAGCCCCAGCATTTT | CAWSVVGYQPQHF
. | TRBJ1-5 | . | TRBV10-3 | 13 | TGTGCCATCAGTCAGGGCGTAGATCAGCCCCAGCATTTT | CAISQGVDQPQHF
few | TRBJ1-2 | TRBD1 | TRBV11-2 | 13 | TGTGCCAGCAGCCCGGGACAGGACTATGGCTACACCTTC | CASSPGQDYGYTF
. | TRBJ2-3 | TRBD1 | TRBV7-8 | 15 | TGTGCCAGCAGCTTAAACAGGGGGCCCGCAGATACGCAGTATTTT | CASSLNRGPADTQYF
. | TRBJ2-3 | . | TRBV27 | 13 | TGTGCCAGCAGTTTATCCCCAAGGGATACGCAGTATTTT | CASSLSPRDTQYF
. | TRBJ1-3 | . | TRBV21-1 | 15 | TGTGCCAGCAGCAAAGGATTTCCCTCTGGAAACACCATATATTTT | CASSKGFPSGNTIYF
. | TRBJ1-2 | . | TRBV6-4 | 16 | TGTGCCAGCAGAGGGGACGGCGGACTAGCTAACTATGGCTACACCTTC | CASRGDGGLANYGYTF
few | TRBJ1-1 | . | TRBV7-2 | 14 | TGTGCCAGCAGCTTAGGGAAGTGGGGCACTGAAGCTTTCTTT | CASSLGKWGTEAFF
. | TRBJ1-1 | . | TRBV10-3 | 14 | TGTGCCATCAGTGAGTCGGCTGGGAACACTGAAGCTTTCTTT | CAISESAGNTEAFF
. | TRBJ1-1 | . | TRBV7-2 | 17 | TGTGCCAGCAGCTTAGTACAGGTCTCGGGGCAGGGCACTGAAGCTTTCTTT | CASSLVQVSGQGTEAFF
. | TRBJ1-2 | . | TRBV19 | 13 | TGTGCCAGTAGTATTCAGGTTAACTATGGCTACACCTTC | CASSIQVNYGYTF
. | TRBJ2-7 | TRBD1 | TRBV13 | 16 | TGTGCCAGCAGCTGGAGGGGACAGGGGGGACCCTACGAGCAGTACTTC | CASSWRGQGGPYEQYF